Following are 31 T cell receptor beta chains from one sample sequenced in a study of T cell responses to AZD1222 COVID-19 vaccine (dated by TCRdb to the early 2020s). The library was built by means of the immunoSEQ multiplex PCR assay. TCRdb provides this immuneACCESS table in a form limited to in-frame rearrangements. Some clones are lacking; in checked studies, under half of them reflect an unresolved V gene, and why the rest are absent is not known. In this sample the table shows some 30,000 clones, about nine tenths of which occur a single time. 1.3% of the sample rests with the top ten. Taken with the paper, the label for time point translates to: baseline before first vaccination. Sequenced material: peripheral blood, taken on day 0 of AZD1222 vaccination. These TCRs come from an adult in good health.

The rearrangement uses TRBV7-3 and TRBJ2-5; 8 nucleotides agree with TRBD2. The CDR3 consists of 13 residues. After removal of 5 bases from V and 4 bases from J, the junction contained 3 bases not matched to a gene. The germline gives CDR1 SGHTA, CDR2 FQGTGA. CDR3 loop: CASSPGGGETQYF. CDR3 coding DNA: TGTGCCAGCAGCCCGGGGGGGGGAGAGACCCAGTACTTC. Full variable domain (rest looked up from reference TRBV7-3 and TRBJ2-5): GAGVSQTPSNKVTEKGKYVELRCDPISGHTALYWYRQSLGQGPEFLIYFQGTGAADDSGLPNDRFFAVRPEGSVSTLKIQRTERGDSAVYLCASSPGGGETQYFGPGTRLLVL.

The CDR3 DNA reads as TGCGCCAGCAGCTTGGGACAGGGGGTCGTCTACAATGAGCAGTTCTTC. Its protein is CASSLGQGVVYNEQFF. The rearrangement uses TRBV5-1 and TRBJ2-1; 9 bases align to TRBD1. CDR3 size: 16 residues. Germline assignment: CDR1 SGHRS and CDR2 YFSETQ. Germline trimming cut 0 bases from V and 3 bases from J; bases unmatched to any gene: 4.

The J gene is TRBJ2-3, the V gene TRBV7-2; weak D call: TRBD2 (6 bases). Germline CDR1 is SGHTA and CDR2 is FQGNSA. The CDR3 is 15 amino acids. V lost 3 bases, J lost 6 bases, and 16 bases lay in between. CDR3 loop: CASSLGGFRADTQYF. Here the CDR3 DNA reads TGTGCCAGCAGCTTGGGAGGTTTCAGGGCTGATACGCAGTATTTT.

CDR3 sequence (DNA): TGTGCCACCAGCAGAGATTGGTTCAGGGGCTCCCATCTGGACGAGCAGTACTTC. Amino acids: CATSRDWFRGSHLDEQYF. J is TRBJ2-7 and V is TRBV15; D might be TRBD1 (6 bases). The CDR3 spans 18 residues. The V gene lost 0 bases and the J gene lost 5 bases, with 23 bases spanning the gap. CDR1 and CDR2 (germline): LNHNV, YYDKDF (reference sequence).

This sequence joins TRBV19 and TRBJ1-5; D call uncertain. CDR3 size: 14 residues. CDR1 is LNHDA, CDR2 SQIVND, per germline (reference sequence). V was pared by 0 bases and J by 9 bases, with 12 bases between. CDR3 amino acids: CASSIDQGNSPQHF. CDR3 nucleotides: TGTGCCAGTAGTATAGATCAAGGGAACTCGCCCCAGCATTTT.

The gene calls are TRBV11-1 and TRBJ2-1; 14 nucleotides line up with TRBD2. Unmatched junction bases numbered 3, after V lost 4 bases and J lost 7 bases. Looked up from germline, CDR1 is SGHAT and CDR2 is FQDESV (reference sequence). This CDR3 is built from 15 residues. In DNA, the CDR3 is TGTGCCAGCAGCTACGGGACTAGCGGGAGTAATGAGCAGTTCTTC. Translating gives CASSYGTSGSNEQFF.

The chain recombines TRBV5-1 with TRBJ1-3; 7 bases fit TRBD1. Germline V CDR1 and CDR2: SGHRS, YFSETQ. The CDR3 sequence is 16 residues long. V lost 3 bases, J lost 2 bases, and 8 bases stayed unmatched. The CDR3 is CASSYTGDSAGNTIYF. CDR3 nucleotides: TGCGCCAGCAGCTATACAGGGGATTCGGCTGGAAACACCATATATTTT.

This sequence joins TRBV28 and TRBJ2-7; possibly TRBD1 for D (5 bases). Germline loops: CDR1 MDHEN, CDR2 SYDVKM. The CDR3 length is 13 residues. V was cut by 2 bases and J by 5 bases, with 10 bases left in between. Here the CDR3 reads CASSLVRAHEQYF. The DNA of the CDR3 is TGTGCCAGCAGTTTAGTCAGGGCCCACGAGCAGTACTTC.

This clone was counted once. The rearrangement joins TRBV29-1 to TRBJ1-2; D might be TRBD1 (5 bases). There are 12 residues in the CDR3. Germline CDR1 and CDR2: SQVTM and ANQGSEA. Trimming took off 3 bases at V and 5 bases at J, with 10 bases between the two ends. For the CDR3, the DNA is TGCAGCGTTGAGGGGCCCAAGTATGGCTACACCTTC. It codes for CSVEGPKYGYTF.

The gene calls are TRBV6-6 and TRBJ2-7; TRBD1 matches 11 bases. Trimming cost V 5 bases and J 4 bases; bases outside gene matches: 13. This CDR3 has 17 amino acids. The V gene's germline CDR1 is MNHNY and CDR2 SVGAGI (reference sequence). CDR3 sequence (DNA): TGTGCCAGCAGTCGATTACCCCCGGGACAGGGGGGGTACGAGCAGTACTTC. Residues: CASSRLPPGQGGYEQYF.

The chain has TRBV2 and TRBJ1-5, with 7 bases that match TRBD1. CDR3 length: 14 amino acids. Looked up from germline, CDR1 is SNHLY and CDR2 is FYNNEI. The V and J ends lost 5 bases and 6 bases, in that order; junction bases with no gene match: 7. In DNA form, the CDR3 reads TGTGCCAGCAGTCAACAGGGGCAATCTCAGCCCCAGCATTTT. The encoded protein is CASSQQGQSQPQHF.

The chain links TRBV6-2 or TRBV6-3 to TRBJ2-1; D is unclear. The germline CDR1 and CDR2 sequences are MNHEY and SVGEGT. The CDR3 is 14 amino acids. V lost 2 bases to trimming and J lost 6 bases, with 11 bases between them. For the CDR3, the DNA is TGTGCCAGCAGTTACCCGTGGGCGGCCAATGAGCAGTTCTTC. The encoded protein is CASSYPWAANEQFF.

This rearrangement joins TRBV5-5 to TRBJ2-5; D not certain. The germline V gene encodes CDR1 SGHKS and CDR2 YYEKEE (reference sequence). The CDR3 totals 16 residues. V was pared by 0 bases and J by 1 base, with 13 bases between. The CDR3 is CASSLEIGQVQETQYF. The DNA of the CDR3 is TGTGCCAGCAGCTTGGAAATAGGGCAGGTCCAAGAGACCCAGTACTTC.

V is TRBV5-5 and J is TRBJ2-2; 7 bases match TRBD1. Trimming at V came to 4 bases and at J to 1 base, leaving 7 bases not matched to a gene. The germline V gene has CDR1 SGHKS and CDR2 YYEKEE (reference sequence). This CDR3 comprises 16 residues. Here the CDR3 DNA reads TGTGCCAGCAGCCTGTCCGGGACAGTGAACACCGGGGAGCTGTTTTTT. This gives the protein CASSLSGTVNTGELFF.

The chain combines TRBV9 with TRBJ2-1; D ambiguous. The germline CDR1 and CDR2 sequences are SGDLS and YYNGEE. The CDR3 extends over 16 amino acids. The ends were cut back, 0 bases at V and 0 bases at J, with 10 bases in the middle. CDR3: CASSVVGFSSYNEQFF. DNA for the CDR3: TGTGCCAGCAGCGTAGTCGGGTTCAGCTCCTACAATGAGCAGTTCTTC.

This clone came up once. The chain is built from TRBV28 and TRBJ2-6; D remains unclear. This CDR3 has 14 amino acids. Trimming shortened V by 5 bases and J by 4 bases, and 9 bases separated the two germline ends. Germline CDR1 and CDR2: MDHEN and SYDVKM. The CDR3 is CASSPWAGANVLTF. DNA for the CDR3: TGTGCCAGCAGTCCCTGGGCGGGGGCCAACGTCCTGACTTTC.

The chain uses TRBV25-1 and TRBJ2-2; D gene ambiguous. Per germline, CDR1 MGHDK and CDR2 SYGVNS. V was trimmed by 7 bases and J by 1 base, leaving 7 bases between them. This CDR3 comprises 13 residues. In DNA, the CDR3 is TGTGCCAGCACCCATGTGAACACCGGGGAGCTGTTTTTT. The encoded protein is CASTHVNTGELFF. The full variable domain, with the rest looked up from reference TRBV25-1 and TRBJ2-2, is EADIYQTPRYLVIGTGKKITLECSQTMGHDKMYWYQQDPGMELHLIHYSYGVNSTEKGDLSSESTVSRIRTEHFPLTLESARPSHTSQYLCASTHVNTGELFFGEGSRLTVL.

The chain links TRBV7-9 to TRBJ2-1; the D gene is possibly TRBD1 (6 bases). Germline loops: CDR1 SEHNR, CDR2 FQNEAQ (reference sequence). V gave up 1 base and J gave up 7 bases, with 11 bases separating them. This CDR3 has 14 amino acids. The CDR3 spells CASSLGQGINEQFF. The CDR3, as DNA: TGTGCCAGCAGCTTAGGGCAGGGGATAAATGAGCAGTTCTTC.

J is TRBJ1-2 and V is TRBV5-1; 9 bases are a match to TRBD1. The V gene end was trimmed by 4 bases and the J gene end by 6 bases; junction bases not matched to a gene: 10. This CDR3 spans 15 amino acids. Germline CDR1 and CDR2: SGHRS and YFSETQ. The CDR3 reads CASSKGQGRRDGYTF. The CDR3 DNA sequence: TGCGCCAGCAGCAAAGGACAGGGGCGCCGGGATGGCTACACCTTC.

This chain joins TRBV11-2 and TRBJ2-1; D remains unclear. The CDR3 sequence is 12 residues long. The V gene's germline CDR1 is SGHAT and CDR2 FQNNGV. V was cut by 5 bases and J by 10 bases, with 12 bases left in between. The CDR3 region is CASSPLDPEQFF. In DNA form, the CDR3 reads TGTGCCAGCAGCCCCTTAGACCCGGAGCAGTTCTTC.

This sequence joins TRBV5-4 and TRBJ2-2; 11 bases fit TRBD1. The V gene's germline CDR1 is SGHNT and CDR2 YYREEE (reference sequence). This CDR3 has 16 amino acids. Germline trimming cut 4 bases from V and 4 bases from J; bases unmatched to any gene: 6. The CDR3 here is CASSTWTGGSTGELFF. In nucleotides, the CDR3 is TGTGCCAGCAGCACATGGACAGGGGGCTCCACCGGGGAGCTGTTTTTT.

The chain couples TRBV15 to TRBJ1-6; D is perhaps TRBD1 (6 bases). The CDR3 has 15 amino acids. Germline lookup yields CDR1 LNHNV and CDR2 YYDKDF (reference sequence). V dropped 0 bases and J dropped 9 bases, with 12 bases sitting between them. CDR3 coding DNA: TGTGCCACCAGCAGAGACTACAGGGAGATTTCACCCCTCCACTTT. Residues: CATSRDYREISPLHF.

The gene calls are TRBV7-8 and TRBJ1-6; D call uncertain. CDR3 length equals 15 residues. Germline V CDR1 and CDR2: SGHVS, FQNEAQ. Trimming shortened V by 5 bases and J by 9 bases, and 17 bases separated the two germline ends. The CDR3 region is CASSHSLLFGSPLHF. As DNA, the CDR3 is TGTGCCAGCAGCCATAGCTTACTTTTTGGTTCACCCCTCCACTTT.

The chain recombines TRBV9 with TRBJ2-7, with 9 bases identical to TRBD1. CDR1 and CDR2 from the germline V gene are SGDLS and YYNGEE. Germline trimming cut 4 bases from V and 2 bases from J; bases unmatched to any gene: 1. This CDR3 comprises 13 residues. This chain's CDR3 is CASSRDRAYEQYF. In DNA, the CDR3 is TGTGCCAGCAGCCGGGACAGGGCCTACGAGCAGTACTTC. The full variable domain, with the rest looked up from reference TRBV9 and TRBJ2-7, is DSGVTQTPKHLITATGQRVTLRCSPRSGDLSVYWYQQSLDQGLQFLIQYYNGEERAKGNILERFSAQQFPDLHSELNLSSLELGDSALYFCASSRDRAYEQYFGPGTRLTVT.

V usage is TRBV28 and J usage is TRBJ1-1; 9 bases are shared with TRBD1. Trimming removed 6 bases from V and 5 bases from J; junction bases left unmatched: 4. Germline assignment: CDR1 MDHEN and CDR2 SYDVKM. This CDR3 comprises 13 residues. The DNA of the CDR3 is TGTGCCAGCAGGCTGACAGGGGGGACTGAAGCTTTCTTT. Its protein is CASRLTGGTEAFF.

The chain combines TRBV3-1 (or the pseudogene TRBV3-2) with TRBJ2-3; 9 bases align to TRBD2. Trimming cost V 4 bases and J 3 bases; bases outside gene matches: 5. Germline lookup yields CDR1 LGHDT and CDR2 YNNKEL (reference sequence). CDR3 length: 15 residues. CDR3: CASSLRLAVTDTQYF. CDR3 DNA: TGTGCCAGCAGCCTCCGACTAGCGGTTACAGATACGCAGTATTTT.

The gene calls are TRBV6-6 and TRBJ2-7, with D possibly TRBD2 on 5 matching bases. Looked up from germline, CDR1 is MNHNY and CDR2 is SVGAGI (reference sequence). This CDR3 contains 15 residues. The V and J ends lost 0 bases and 0 bases respectively, with 9 bases between them. CDR3 in amino acids: CASSYSRGLSYEQYF. CDR3 in DNA: TGTGCCAGCAGTTACTCGCGAGGGCTCTCCTACGAGCAGTACTTC.

The chain has TRBV13 and TRBJ2-7; D assignment may be TRBD1 or TRBD2 (5 bases each). CDR1 is PRHDT and CDR2 is FYEKMQ in the germline V gene (reference sequence). The CDR3 consists of 14 residues. Trimming stripped 0 bases from V and 5 bases from J, with 11 bases between. CDR3 region: CASSLGGGSHEQYF. The DNA of the CDR3 is TGTGCCAGCAGCTTAGGTGGGGGAAGCCACGAGCAGTACTTC.

This sequence joins TRBV18 and TRBJ2-3, with TRBD2 matching 7 bases. This CDR3 is built from 15 residues. V lost 0 bases to trimming and J lost 0 bases; unmatched junction nucleotides: 0. CDR1 KGHSH and CDR2 LQKENI come from the germline V gene. The CDR3 reads CASSPPGGSTDTQYF. Here the CDR3 DNA reads TGTGCCAGCTCACCACCCGGGGGGAGCACAGATACGCAGTATTTT.

The CDR3 DNA is TGTGCCAGTAGTATAGAAGTAGCCGGTAGGACAGGGCCCCCCGGTGAGCAGTTCTTC. This encodes CASSIEVAGRTGPPGEQFF. V and J are TRBV19 and TRBJ2-1; TRBD1 agrees at 8 bases. With 0 bases clipped from V and 9 bases from J, the junction kept 19 bases outside the gene matches. Germline lookup yields CDR1 LNHDA and CDR2 SQIVND (reference sequence). This CDR3 spans 19 amino acids.

The genes are TRBV29-1 and TRBJ1-1; D possibly corresponds to TRBD1 (5 bases). The length of the CDR3 is 13 residues. V was pared by 4 bases and J by 2 bases, with 11 bases between. Germline V gives CDR1 SQVTM, CDR2 ANQGSEA. The CDR3: CSVAQGGNTEAFF. The CDR3 nucleotides are TGCAGCGTTGCTCAGGGAGGAAACACTGAAGCTTTCTTT.